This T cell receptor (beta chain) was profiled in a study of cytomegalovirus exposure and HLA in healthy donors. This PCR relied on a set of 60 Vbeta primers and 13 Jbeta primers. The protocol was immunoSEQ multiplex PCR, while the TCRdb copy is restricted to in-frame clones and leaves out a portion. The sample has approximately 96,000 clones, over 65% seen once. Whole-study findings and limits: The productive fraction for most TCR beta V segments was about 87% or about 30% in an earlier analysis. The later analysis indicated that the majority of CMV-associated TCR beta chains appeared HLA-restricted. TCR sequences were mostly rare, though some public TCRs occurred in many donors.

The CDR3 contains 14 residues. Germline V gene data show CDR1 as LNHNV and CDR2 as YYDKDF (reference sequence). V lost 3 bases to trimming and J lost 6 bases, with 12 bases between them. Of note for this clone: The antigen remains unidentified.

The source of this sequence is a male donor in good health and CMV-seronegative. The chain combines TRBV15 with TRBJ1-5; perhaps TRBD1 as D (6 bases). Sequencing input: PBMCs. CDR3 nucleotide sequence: TGTGCCACCAGCAGGGGGGCGGGTAGTCAGCCCCAGCATTTT. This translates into CATSRGAGSQPQHF. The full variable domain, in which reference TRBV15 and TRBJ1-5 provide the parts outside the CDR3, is DAMVIQNPRYQVTQFGKPVTLSCSQTLNHNVMYWYQQKSSQAPKLLFHYYDKDFNNEADTPDNFQSRRPNTSFCFLDIRSPGLGDTAMYLCATSRGAGSQPQHFGDGTRLSIL.